This entry describes one T cell receptor beta chain. The data derive from a study of shared clonotypes between healthy human individuals. V shed 5 bases and J 15 bases; nucleotides not matched to a gene: 8. Germline V lookup: CDR1 LGHNT, CDR2 FRNRAP. There are 13 residues in the CDR3. Produced via immunoSEQ multiplex PCR; TCRdb's table is partial and in-frame only. Of 650,000 to 700,000 clones listed, around 91% are singletons. The chain recombines TRBV12-5 with TRBJ2-2; TRBD1 matches at 11 bases. The source material was memory CD8+ T cells from PBMCs. Regarding subset: CD45RO+ cells pooled with CCR7-negative TemRA cells. This TCR derives from a man younger than 35 in good health. Some clones in this sample may be carry-over from other donors' samples. The CDR3 nucleotides read TGTGCTAGTGGTCTCCAGGGACAGGGGGTATTGTTTTTT. Translation: CASGLQGQGVLFF.